Each of the 2 T cell receptor beta chains below was sequenced from the same sample in a study of shared clonotypes between healthy human individuals. The table came from immunoSEQ multiplex PCR; TCRdb's copy has only in-frame clones and leaves some out. The table has 2.3 million or so clones, more than 80% seen once. The sample taken for sequencing was naive CD4+ T cells from PBMCs. Subset in this sample: CD45RA+ positively selected. Every receptor here comes from a man between 18 and 29 years old in good health. Some clones in this sample may be carry-over from other donors' samples.

This chain uses TRBV5-4 with TRBJ1-4; D unresolved. There are 14 residues in the CDR3. V lost 5 bases and J 5 bases, leaving 13 bases between the germline ends. Germline V gene data show CDR1 as SGHNT and CDR2 as YYREEE (reference sequence). The CDR3 sequence: CASRTWAGNEKLFF. Here the CDR3 DNA reads TGTGCCAGCAGGACCTGGGCGGGGAATGAAAAACTGTTTTTT.

This chain joins TRBV5-1 and TRBJ1-4; TRBD1 matches 7 bases. Germline CDR1 reads SGHRS; CDR2 reads YFSETQ. The ends lost 2 bases at V and 5 bases at J; junction bases unmatched: 9. The CDR3 spans 16 residues. CDR3 protein: CASSLIGGERNEKLFF. The CDR3 DNA is TGCGCCAGCAGCTTAATAGGGGGCGAGAGGAATGAAAAACTGTTTTTT. The full variable domain, with the rest looked up from reference TRBV5-1 and TRBJ1-4, is KAGVTQTPRYLIKTRGQQVTLSCSPISGHRSVSWYQQTPGQGLQFLFEYFSETQRNKGNFPGRFSGRQFSNSRSEMNVSTLELGDSALYLCASSLIGGERNEKLFFGSGTQLSVL.